This entry lists 10 T cell receptor beta chains sequenced from one sample in a study of human T cells and chemical hapten exposure. TCRdb re-called the 5' RACE reads through MiXCR, storing one row per CDR3 protein. The sample lists over 95,000 distinct CDR3 sequences, approximately 20% occurring once. Total RNA was isolated from whole blood that had not been fractionated. The receptors were sampled from a human donor in good health.

This chain uses TRBV19 with TRBJ2-3, with TRBD2 matching 9 bases. V shed 4 bases and J 6 bases; nucleotides not matched to a gene: 8. CDR1 is LNHDA, CDR2 SQIVND, per germline (reference sequence). The CDR3 length is 15 residues. The CDR3 spells CASSRAGGQTDTQYF. The CDR3 DNA reads as TGTGCCAGTAGTAGAGCGGGAGGTCAGACCGATACGCAGTATTTT.

This clonotype was counted between two and nine times. The CDR3 spells CASSLDREGTQYF. As DNA, the CDR3 is TGTGCCAGCAGCTTAGATCGAGAGGGTACGCAGTATTTT. The chain combines TRBV11-2 with TRBJ2-3, with a possible D match to TRBD2 (5 bases). Trimming left V 0 bases short and J 8 bases short, with 9 bases between. The CDR3 length is 13 residues. The germline gives CDR1 SGHAT, CDR2 FQNNGV. The full variable domain, its missing parts supplied by reference TRBV11-2 and TRBJ2-3, is EAGVAQSPRYKIIEKRQSVAFWCNPISGHATLYWYQQILGQGPKLLIQFQNNGVVDDSQLPKDRFSAERLKGVDSTLKIQPAKLEDSAVYLCASSLDREGTQYFGPGTRLTVL.

This clonotype was observed a handful of times. The chain joins TRBV20-1 to TRBJ2-2, with 10 bases matching TRBD2. The CDR3 totals 15 residues. J was trimmed by 6 bases and V by 2 bases; bases with no gene match: 6. CDR1 and CDR2 (germline): DFQATT, SNEGSKA (reference sequence). The CDR3 spells CSARTSGKESGELFF. CDR3 sequence (DNA): TGCAGTGCTAGAACTAGCGGGAAAGAGTCCGGGGAGCTGTTTTTT.

The CDR3 nucleotides read TGTGCCAGCAGTGACTCTGGGCAGGAGAATTCACCCCTCCACTTT. It translates to CASSDSGQENSPLHF. The chain employs TRBV6-4 and TRBJ1-6; D not certain. The V and J ends lost 0 bases and 7 bases respectively, with 10 bases between them. Germline V gives CDR1 MRHNA, CDR2 SNTAGT. There are 15 residues in the CDR3.

The chain carries TRBV24-1 and TRBJ1-2, with TRBD1 as a possible D gene (5 bases). Germline V gives CDR1 KGHDR, CDR2 SFDVKD. Trimming left V 4 bases short and J 8 bases short, with 16 bases between. The CDR3 is 14 amino acids. The CDR3 here is CATSDPPGGGGYTF. Written as DNA, the CDR3 is TGTGCCACCAGTGACCCCCCCGGCGGGGGGGGCTACACCTTC.

The chain joins TRBV3-1 to TRBJ2-1; 12 nucleotides line up with TRBD2. V dropped 4 bases and J dropped 10; count of bases not matched to a gene: 5. CDR3 length: 14 residues. Germline V lookup: CDR1 LGHDT, CDR2 YNNKEL (reference sequence). The CDR3 DNA follows: TGTGCCAGCAGCCGACTAGCGGGAGCTGGGGAGCAGTTCTTC. Amino acid sequence: CASSRLAGAGEQFF.

J is TRBJ1-1 and V is TRBV28, with D unclear. Germline V lookup: CDR1 MDHEN, CDR2 SYDVKM. The CDR3 is 12 amino acids. V shed 6 bases and J shed 5 bases, with 10 bases lying between them. DNA for the CDR3: TGTGCCAGCAGCCCGCGGACGACTGAAGCTTTCTTT. This gives the protein CASSPRTTEAFF.

This clonotype was picked up a small number of times. The chain employs TRBV28 and TRBJ1-3; D is perhaps TRBD1 (5 bases). There are 14 residues in the CDR3. CDR1 is MDHEN, CDR2 SYDVKM, per germline. Trimming cost V 5 bases and J 0 bases, with 8 bases left between them. CDR3 amino acids: CASSRDLSGNTIYF. CDR3 sequence (DNA): TGTGCCAGCAGTAGGGACCTCTCTGGAAACACCATATATTTT.

This clonotype was counted a few times. This chain links TRBV5-1 with TRBJ2-7; no clear D. V shed 4 bases and J shed 4 bases, with 12 bases lying between them. The germline V gene has CDR1 SGHRS and CDR2 YFSETQ. CDR3 length: 13 residues. CDR3 residues: CASSASPVYEQYF. The DNA for the CDR3 is TGCGCCAGCAGCGCGTCCCCGGTATACGAGCAGTACTTC.

This chain links TRBV4-2 with TRBJ2-7; 10 bases agree with TRBD2. V gave up 4 bases and J gave up 5 bases; unmatched junction bases: 11. Germline V gives CDR1 LGHNA, CDR2 YNFKEQ. The CDR3 is made up of 16 amino acids. The CDR3 DNA reads as TGTGCCAGCAGCCTAACCGCTAGCGGGAGCAAGGACGAGCAGTACTTC. Protein sequence: CASSLTASGSKDEQYF.